These 25 T cell receptor beta chains came from one sample sequenced in a study of tumor-infiltrating lymphocytes in primary liver carcinoma. Starting from around 510 ng of total RNA, TCR beta cDNA was produced with a primer in the constant region. Employing slightly modified ARM-PCR, three nested multiplex PCR rounds were run, and these gave rise to the TCR beta libraries. The first two PCR rounds, roughly 10 cycles each, used TRBV1-TRBV30 forward primers and a C-beta reverse primer. TCRdb processed the multiplex PCR reads anew with MiXCR; each CDR3 protein has one entry. The sample gives roughly 30,000 distinct CDR3 sequences, 70% to 80% of which show up once; roughly 30% is in the top ten. Co-extraction yielded RNA and DNA from about 20-30 mg of unsorted bulk tissue. Sequencing used liver tumor tissue from sampling region 3. Subset specified: tumor region T3, left-lateral pole. The receptors derive from a woman in her 30s with primary liver carcinoma and hepatitis B virus infection.

As regards this clonotype: The CDR3 does not end in the conserved phenylalanine or tryptophan, so this is likely a read error. The DNA is omitted, as the CDR3 cannot be located on it reliably, and the CDR3 follows TCRdb's listing. The V call is TRBV4-3, the J call TRBJ1-2. Germline V gives CDR1 LGHNA, CDR2 YSLEER. Ends included, the CDR3 has 14 residues. This CDR3 reads CVSSAELEIYGYAS.

This clonotype was counted a few times. One junction end disagrees with the germline gene, perhaps due to a read error. The gene calls are TRBV5-4 and TRBJ2-1; unclear D gene. The CDR3 spans 12 residues. Looked up from germline, CDR1 is SGHNT and CDR2 is YYREEE (reference sequence). This CDR3 is CASSLGGNVQFF. For the CDR3, the DNA is TGTGCCAGTAGCTTAGGCGGCAATGTACAGTTCTTC. Combining the CDR3 with reference TRBV5-4 and TRBJ2-1 gives the whole variable domain ETGVTQSPTHLIKTRGQQVTLRCSSQSGHNTVSWYQQALGQGPQFIFQYYREEENGRGNFPPRFSGLQFPNYSSELNVNALELDDSALYLCASSLGGNVQFFGPGTRLTVL.

Remarks on this clonotype: Germline is not matched at one junction end, which may reflect a read error. The gene calls are TRBV6-5 and TRBJ1-3; D is uncertain. Germline CDR1 MNHEY, CDR2 SVGAGI. This CDR3 has 14 residues. CDR3 nucleotide sequence: TGTGCCAGCAGACTAAGGGCGGCAGGAAACACTATATATTTT. Translated, it gives CASRLRAAGNTIYF.

On this clonotype: It is likely a read error, because the conserved phenylalanine at the end of the CDR3 is missing. The limits of the CDR3 on the DNA are not certain, so only TCRdb's listed CDR3 is given. The gene calls are TRBV11-2 and TRBJ2-1; the D call of TRBD1 is as the table states it, not checked on the DNA. Germline V gene data show CDR1 as SGHAT and CDR2 as FQNNGV. The CDR3 has 14 amino acids, counting both end residues. This CDR3 reads CASSHRGTANGRFS.

In its sample, this clonotype was seen once. The rearrangement joins TRBV29-1 to TRBJ2-1, with D possibly being TRBD2 (6 bases). The germline gives CDR1 SQVTM, CDR2 ANQGSEA. This CDR3 spans 14 amino acids. The CDR3 DNA reads as TGCAGTGCCGCCGGACTAACGGGCTACAATGAGCAGTTCTTC. Protein sequence: CSAAGLTGYNEQFF.

As regards this clonotype: The DNA is left out, because the CDR3 cannot be placed on it with certainty; the CDR3 is given as TCRdb lists it. The chain joins TRBV6-5 to TRBJ2-2; the table gives TRBD1 as D, unverified against the DNA. The germline V gene encodes CDR1 MNHEY and CDR2 SVGAGI. The CDR3 spans 18 residues, counting both ends. CDR3 loop: CASRYSPGVGSGTGELLF.

This clonotype showed up just a few times. The V gene is TRBV6-5, the J gene TRBJ1-3; 7 nucleotides agree with TRBD1. The CDR3 is made up of 14 amino acids. V lost 2 bases to trimming and J lost 4 bases; unmatched junction nucleotides: 2. The germline V gene encodes CDR1 MNHEY and CDR2 SVGAGI. Written as DNA, the CDR3 is TGTGCCAGCAGTTACGACAGGGTAGGAAACACCATATATTTT. This sequence encodes CASSYDRVGNTIYF.

About this clonotype itself: Because the CDR3 is missing its conserved closing phenylalanine or tryptophan, this is likely a read error. The limits of the CDR3 on the DNA are not certain, so only TCRdb's listed CDR3 is given. The chain carries TRBV5-4 and TRBJ2-7; TRBD2 is the table's D call and was not checked against the DNA. 15 amino acids form the CDR3, both terminal residues included. The germline gives CDR1 SGHNT, CDR2 YYREEE (reference sequence). CDR3 in amino acids: CAGSLALGRQYEPYL.

This clonotype has more than one count but fewer than ten. It is likely a read error, because the conserved phenylalanine at the end of the CDR3 is missing. The chain joins TRBV10-3 to TRBJ1-1; D unclear. The CDR3 consists of 13 residues. Germline CDR1 is ENHRY and CDR2 is SYGVKD. With 10 bases removed from V and 0 bases from J, the gap between germline ends came to 12 bases. This CDR3 is CATRLRMNTEAFL. In nucleotides, the CDR3 is TGTGCCACCCGATTACGGATGAACACTGAAGCTTTCCTT.

This clonotype was picked up one time. The CDR3 ends on some other residue instead of the conserved phenylalanine or tryptophan, so this is likely a read error. The chain carries TRBV29-1 and TRBJ2-1, with D uncertain. The CDR3 spans 12 residues. CDR1 is SQVTM and CDR2 is ANQGSEA in the germline V gene. The chain's CDR3 is CSALREYNKQFY. The DNA of the CDR3 is TGCAGCGCCCTAAGGGAATACAATAAGCAGTTCTAC.

The genes are TRBV11-1 and TRBJ2-7, with D perhaps TRBD2 (6 bases). V was cut by 9 bases and J by 6 bases, with 24 bases left in between. The CDR3 runs 15 residues. CDR1 is SGHAT, CDR2 FQDESV, per germline (reference sequence). The CDR3 loop reads CASSPRIAGLREQYF. DNA for the CDR3: TGTGCCAGTAGCCCTCGGATAGCAGGACTACGCGAGCAGTACTTC. Supplemented by reference TRBV11-1 and TRBJ2-7, the full variable domain reads EAEVAQSPRYKITEKSQAVAFWCDPISGHATLYWYRQILGQGPELLVQFQDESVVDDSQLPKDRFSAERLKGVDSTLKIQPAELGDSAMYLCASSPRIAGLREQYFGPGTRLTVT.

With respect to this clonotype: Relative to the germline gene, one junction end is altered; a read error may explain this. The chain joins TRBV7-8 to TRBJ2-2; TRBD2 matches 12 bases. The length of the CDR3 is 18 residues. Germline V gene sequence: CDR1 SGHVS, CDR2 FQNEAQ. CDR3 amino acids: CASSSFRLAGEDTGEQFF. The CDR3 DNA reads TGTGCGAGCAGCTCCTTTAGACTAGCGGGAGAGGACACAGGGGAGCAGTTTTTT.

This clonotype occurred many times. The CDR3 DNA follows: TGTGCCAGCAGTGAAGGCCAACTGAACACTGAAGCTTTCTTT. Protein: CASSEGQLNTEAFF. The rearrangement uses TRBV2 and TRBJ1-1; no reliable D call. This CDR3 has 14 residues. V was pared by 1 base and J by 0 bases, with 6 bases between. Germline CDR1 and CDR2: SNHLY and FYNNEI.

The V call is TRBV11-2, the J call TRBJ2-7; the D gene could be TRBD1 or TRBD2 (5 bases each). The CDR3 has 15 amino acids. Between the trimmed V and J ends, which lost 6 bases and 12 bases, there was a span of 27 bases. Per germline, CDR1 SGHAT and CDR2 FQNNGV. The CDR3 loop is CASSSPGTGTYEGYF. The CDR3 nucleotides read TGTGCCAGCAGTTCTCCTGGGACGGGTACCTACGAGGGGTACTTC. Together with reference TRBV11-2 and TRBJ2-7, the CDR3 gives the full variable domain: EAGVAQSPRYKIIEKRQSVAFWCNPISGHATLYWYQQILGQGPKLLIQFQNNGVVDDSQLPKDRFSAERLKGVDSTLKIQPAKLEDSAVYLCASSSPGTGTYEGYFGPGTRLTVT.

This clonotype has just a few counts. The rearrangement links TRBV10-2 to TRBJ2-3; the match to TRBD2 covers 7 bases. The CDR3 has 15 amino acids. V lost 4 bases to trimming and J lost 4 bases; unmatched junction nucleotides: 8. Per germline, CDR1 WSHSY and CDR2 SAAADI. The CDR3 loop reads CASSGGGAGADTQYF. DNA of the CDR3: TGCGCCAGCAGTGGGGGAGGTGCGGGGGCAGATACGCAGTATTTT.

Note on this clonotype: The junction and the germline gene differ at one end; a read error may be behind it. The V gene is TRBV6-1, the J gene TRBJ2-2; possibly TRBD1 or TRBD2 for D (6 bases each). Germline V gene lookup returns CDR1 MNHNS and CDR2 SASEGT. CDR3 length: 19 residues. CDR3 nucleotide sequence: TGTGCCAACAGTGAAGCCCTTCCCGGGGGCGCCGCGAACACGGGGGAGCTGTTTTTT. The encoded protein is CANSEALPGGAANTGELFF.

The chain combines TRBV6-5 with TRBJ1-5; no clear D. CDR3 size: 16 residues. Germline CDR1 is MNHEY and CDR2 is SVGAGI. V dropped 7 bases and J dropped 7 bases, with 23 bases sitting between them. The CDR3 spells CASTPVRGNRLQPQHF. The CDR3 DNA follows: TGTGCCAGCACCCCGGTGCGGGGAAATCGATTACAGCCCCAGCATTTT.

Comments on this clonotype: At one end, the junction sequence differs from germline, possibly due to a read error. V usage is TRBV5-6 and J usage is TRBJ1-2; D gene unclear. CDR1 is SGHDT and CDR2 is YYEEEE in the germline V gene. The CDR3 spans 12 residues. The CDR3 region is CANSFGMEGYTF. As DNA, the CDR3 is TGTGCCAACAGCTTCGGGATGGAGGGCTACACCTTC.

As to this clonotype: A read error is possible here, since a much larger clone lies one base away. The rearrangement links TRBV11-2 to TRBJ2-4; maybe TRBD1 (6 bases). The end of the DNA fits TRBJ2-1 better, so the J call may be wrong. The germline V gene encodes CDR1 SGHAT and CDR2 FQNNGV. The CDR3 covers 15 residues. As DNA, the CDR3 is TGTGCCAGCAGCTTAGATGGTTGGGGGCACGACATTCAGTTCTTC. It codes for CASSLDGWGHDIQFF.

As regards this clonotype: One end of the junction is discordant with germline, which a read error may explain. The chain uses TRBV30 and TRBJ2-1; 10 bases are a match to TRBD2. Per germline, CDR1 GTSNPN and CDR2 SVGIG (reference sequence). This CDR3 region has 15 residues. The CDR3 DNA reads as TGTGCCTGGAGACTAGCGGGACTGTCTTACAGTGAGCAGTTCTTC. Protein: CAWRLAGLSYSEQFF. Based on the CDR3 plus reference TRBV30 and TRBJ2-1, the full variable domain is SQTIHQWPATLVQPVGSPLSLECTVEGTSNPNLYWYRQAAGRGLQLLFYSVGIGQISSEVPQNLSASRPQDRQFILSSKKLLLSDSGFYLCAWRLAGLSYSEQFFGPGTRLTVL.

Remarks on this clonotype: No conserved phenylalanine or tryptophan is present at the end of the CDR3, so a read error is the likely explanation. The limits of the CDR3 on the DNA are not certain, so only TCRdb's listed CDR3 is given. The rearrangement links TRBV11-2 to TRBJ2-7; the D call TRBD1 from the table was never checked on the DNA. Termini included, the CDR3 measures 17 amino acids. Germline values: CDR1 SGHAT, CDR2 FQNNGV. CDR3 amino acids: CASSITGGGSWTYVQYY.

This clonotype was detected only a few times. The chain has TRBV20-1 and TRBJ2-2; D is possibly TRBD1 (5 bases). Germline V gene lookup returns CDR1 DFQATT and CDR2 SNEGSKA (reference sequence). V dropped 6 bases and J dropped 1 base, with 15 bases sitting between them. The CDR3 is 15 amino acids. In DNA, the CDR3 is TGCAGTGCCCCGAAGCAGGGCGGGAACACCGGGGAGCTGTTTTTT. Translation: CSAPKQGGNTGELFF.

Notes on this clonotype: One end of the junction does not line up with germline, which may come from a read error. This sequence joins TRBV28 and TRBJ2-3; D unresolved. This CDR3 has 13 amino acids. The V gene's germline CDR1 is MDHEN and CDR2 SYDVKM. CDR3 protein: CASSFRSADTRYF. The CDR3 nucleotides are TGTGCCAGCAGTTTTAGGAGCGCTGATACGCGGTATTTT. Combining the CDR3 with reference TRBV28 and TRBJ2-3 gives the whole variable domain DVKVTQSSRYLVKRTGEKVFLECVQDMDHENMFWYRQDPGLGLRLIYFSYDVKMKEKGDIPEGYSVSREKKERFSLILESASTNQTSMYLCASSFRSADTRYFGPGTRLTVL.

In this sample, this clonotype turned up once. At one of its ends the junction is not consistent with the germline gene, which may arise from a read error. V usage is TRBV28 and J usage is TRBJ2-7, with 14 bases that match TRBD2. The germline CDR1 and CDR2 sequences are MDHEN and SYDVKM. This CDR3 is 16 amino acids long. The CDR3 nucleotides read TGTGTCAGCAGTTTTTTGGGACTAGCGGGAGTTGGTGAGCAGTACTTC. This codes for CVSSFLGLAGVGEQYF.

This clonotype has at least ten counts. This chain uses TRBV6-5 with TRBJ2-5; D is unresolved. The germline V and J ends were trimmed by 9 bases and 4 bases, with 9 bases remaining between them. This CDR3 has 11 amino acids. Germline lookup yields CDR1 MNHEY and CDR2 SVGAGI. The CDR3 DNA follows: TGTGCCAGATCTGGTGGAGAGACCCAGTACTTC. Residues: CARSGGETQYF.